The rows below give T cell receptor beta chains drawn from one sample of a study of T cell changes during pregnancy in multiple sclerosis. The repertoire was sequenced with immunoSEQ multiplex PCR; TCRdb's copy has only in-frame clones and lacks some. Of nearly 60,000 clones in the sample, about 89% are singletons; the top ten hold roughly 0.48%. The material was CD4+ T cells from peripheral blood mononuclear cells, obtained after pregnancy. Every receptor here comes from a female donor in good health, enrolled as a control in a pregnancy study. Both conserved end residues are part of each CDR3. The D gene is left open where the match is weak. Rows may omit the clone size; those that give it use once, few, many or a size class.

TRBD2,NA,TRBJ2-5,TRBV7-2,CASSSLAGLQETQYF,TGTGCCAGCAGCTCCCTGGCGGGACTACAAGAGACCCAGTACTTC
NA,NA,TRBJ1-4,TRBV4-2,CASSQGRMGGSNEKLFF,TGTGCCAGCAGCCAAGGAAGAATGGGGGGTTCTAATGAAAAACTGTTTTTT
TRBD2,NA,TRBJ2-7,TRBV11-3,CASSLRTSGFYEQYF,TGTGCCAGCAGCTTAAGGACTAGCGGGTTCTACGAGCAGTACTTC
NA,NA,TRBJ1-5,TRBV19,CASTPTGGRNQPQHF,TGTGCCAGTACCCCGACCGGGGGACGCAATCAGCCCCAGCATTTT
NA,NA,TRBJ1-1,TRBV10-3,CAISVQGMNTEAFF,TGTGCCATCAGCGTTCAGGGGATGAACACTGAAGCTTTCTTT
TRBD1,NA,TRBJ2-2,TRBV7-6,CASSRTGLELFF,TGTGCCAGCAGCAGGACAGGGTTGGAGCTGTTTTTT
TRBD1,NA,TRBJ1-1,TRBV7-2,CASSLGGGETEAFF,TGTGCCAGCAGCTTAGGAGGGGGCGAGACTGAAGCTTTCTTT
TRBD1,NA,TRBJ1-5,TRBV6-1,CASSGGFGQGVNSNQPQHF,TGTGCCAGCAGTGGGGGGTTTGGACAGGGAGTAAATAGCAATCAGCCCCAGCATTTT
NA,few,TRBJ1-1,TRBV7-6,CASSSSGLNTEAFF,TGTGCCAGCAGCTCTTCAGGATTGAACACTGAAGCTTTCTTT
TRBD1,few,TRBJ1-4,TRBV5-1,CASSLQGGNEKLFF,TGCGCCAGCAGCTTACAGGGGGGGAATGAAAAACTGTTTTTT
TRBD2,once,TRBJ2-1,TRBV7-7,CASSYSGGSYNEQFF,TGTGCCAGCAGCTACAGCGGGGGGAGTTACAATGAGCAGTTCTTC
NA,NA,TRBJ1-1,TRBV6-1,CASGAGRNTEAFF,TGTGCCAGCGGGGCAGGGCGGAACACTGAAGCTTTCTTT
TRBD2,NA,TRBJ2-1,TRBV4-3,CASSQGLVAGGDEQFF,TGCGCCAGCAGCCAAGGTTTGGTAGCGGGGGGGGACGAGCAGTTCTTC
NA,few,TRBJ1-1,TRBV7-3,CASSFQPVMNTEAFF,TGTGCCAGCAGCTTCCAACCGGTCATGAACACTGAAGCTTTCTTT
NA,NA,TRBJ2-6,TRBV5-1,CASSYPQRTMTSGANVLTF,TGCGCCAGCAGCTACCCTCAGCGAACTATGACCTCTGGGGCCAACGTCCTGACTTTC
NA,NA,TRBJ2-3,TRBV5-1,CASSHDTAPTSTDTQYF,TGCGCCAGCAGCCATGACACGGCCCCTACTAGCACAGATACGCAGTATTTT
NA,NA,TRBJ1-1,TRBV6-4,CASRDTPGRLEAFF,TGTGCCAGCAGAGACACCCCAGGCAGGCTTGAAGCTTTCTTT
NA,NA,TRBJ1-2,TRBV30,CAWSVLGLNYGYTF,TGTGCCTGGAGTGTTTTGGGCCTAAACTATGGCTACACCTTC
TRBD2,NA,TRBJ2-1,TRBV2,CASTRGEGNEQFF,TGTGCCAGCACCCGAGGGGAGGGCAATGAGCAGTTCTTC
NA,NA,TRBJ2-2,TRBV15,CATSRDRNTGELFF,TGTGCCACCAGCAGAGATAGGAACACCGGGGAGCTGTTTTTT
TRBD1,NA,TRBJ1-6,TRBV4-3,CASSQGQVVNSPLHF,TGCGCCAGCAGCCAGGGACAGGTTGTCAATTCACCCCTCCACTTT
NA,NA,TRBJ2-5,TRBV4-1,CASSRLAGTQETQYF,TGCGCCAGCAGCCGATTAGCCGGGACTCAAGAGACCCAGTACTTC
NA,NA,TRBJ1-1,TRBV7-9,CASSLAGVTEAFF,TGTGCCAGCAGCTTAGCGGGAGTGACTGAAGCTTTCTTT